The rows below give T cell receptor beta chains drawn from one sample of a study of cytotoxic CD8 clonotypes in ibrutinib-treated CLL. TCRdb's copy holds only in-frame clones and misses some; the assay was immunoSEQ multiplex PCR. The sample lists under 50,000 clones; about two thirds were seen once. The specimen comprised PBMCs, sampled at disease progression, from a patient treated with ibrutinib. The receptors come from a human donor with chronic lymphocytic leukemia. Both conserved end residues are part of each CDR3. Fields, in order: V gene, clone size, J gene, D gene, CDR3 DNA, CDR3 protein. A D gene is named only where the DNA matches it firmly. Size is omitted from some rows. Given values are once, few, many or a class for expanded clones.

V: TRBV21-1
size: NA
J: TRBJ2-7
D: NA
DNA: TGTGCCAGCAGCAAAGAGGACCAGGCCCATCAGAGCTCCTACGAGCAGTACTTC
CDR3: CASSKEDQAHQSSYEQYF

V: TRBV25-1
size: once
J: TRBJ2-1
D: TRBD1
DNA: TGTGCCAGCAGTGGGTACAGGGGTAGCAATGAGCAGTTCTTC
CDR3: CASSGYRGSNEQFF

V: TRBV28
size: NA
J: TRBJ1-5
D: NA
DNA: TGTGCCAGCAGTTTAATGGTGACAGAGGGCAATCAGCCCCAGCATTTT
CDR3: CASSLMVTEGNQPQHF

V: TRBV6-1
size: once
J: TRBJ2-5
D: TRBD1
DNA: TGTGCCAGCAGAACCCAGATGGACAGGATTGAGACCCAGTACTTC
CDR3: CASRTQMDRIETQYF

V: TRBV10-3
size: NA
J: TRBJ1-1
D: TRBD1
DNA: TGTGCCATCAGTGAGATAAAGGGGGCTATGGAAGCTTTCTTT
CDR3: CAISEIKGAMEAFF

V: TRBV5-1
size: NA
J: TRBJ2-7
D: TRBD2
DNA: TGCGCCAGCAGCTTCGGTAGCGGGAGCTCCTACGAGCAGTACTTC
CDR3: CASSFGSGSSYEQYF

V: TRBV21-1
size: NA
J: TRBJ2-7
D: NA
DNA: TGTGCCAGCAGCAATAGAAACGAGCAGTACTTC
CDR3: CASSNRNEQYF

V: TRBV9
size: many
J: TRBJ2-1
D: TRBD2
DNA: TGTGCCAGCAGTCGGATACTTTCCCAGCGGGAGAGTGAGCAGTTCTTC
CDR3: CASSRILSQRESEQFF

V: TRBV19
size: NA
J: TRBJ1-5
D: TRBD1
DNA: TGTGCCAGTAGAATAGGACAGGATAGCAATCAGCCCCAGCATTTT
CDR3: CASRIGQDSNQPQHF

V: TRBV6-1
size: NA
J: TRBJ1-4
D: TRBD1
DNA: TGTGCCAGCAGTACCCCCCGAGGACAGGTGGAAAAACTGTTTTTT
CDR3: CASSTPRGQVEKLFF

V: TRBV21-1
size: NA
J: TRBJ2-7
D: NA
DNA: TGTGCCAGCAGCAAAGCGGAACAAACGCCCTACGAGCAGTACTTC
CDR3: CASSKAEQTPYEQYF

V: TRBV27
size: NA
J: TRBJ2-1
D: NA
DNA: TGTGCCAGCAGTTTATCTTTCAGGGTAGATTACAATGAGCAGTTCTTC
CDR3: CASSLSFRVDYNEQFF

V: TRBV9
size: few
J: TRBJ2-2
D: NA
DNA: TGTGCCAGCAGCCCCCGAGTAGGTGCGGAAGCTAACACCGGGGAGCTGTTTTTT
CDR3: CASSPRVGAEANTGELFF

V: TRBV5-1
size: NA
J: TRBJ2-1
D: TRBD1
DNA: TGCGCCAGCTCGGGGACACCGGGACAGGGTAATAATGAGCAGTTCTTC
CDR3: CASSGTPGQGNNEQFF

V: TRBV7-2
size: once
J: TRBJ2-3
D: TRBD2
DNA: TGTGCCAGCAGCTTAGGAGCAGCGGGAGGGCCAGATACGCAGTATTTT
CDR3: CASSLGAAGGPDTQYF

V: TRBV7-8
size: NA
J: TRBJ2-1
D: NA
DNA: TGTGCCAGCAGCAGAACAGGGGGGGTGTTATATGCCAATGAGCAGTTCTTC
CDR3: CASSRTGGVLYANEQFF

V: TRBV5-5
size: NA
J: TRBJ2-7
D: NA
DNA: TGTGCCAGCACCCTGGGACTTTCAACCTACGAGCAGTACTTC
CDR3: CASTLGLSTYEQYF

V: TRBV27
size: NA
J: TRBJ1-3
D: TRBD1
DNA: TGTGCCAGCAGTTTCACAGGGGGCCTGAGCTCTGGAAACACCATATATTTT
CDR3: CASSFTGGLSSGNTIYF

V: TRBV5-6
size: NA
J: TRBJ2-5
D: NA
DNA: TGTGCCAGCAGCGTGGCGGGGCGAGAGACCCAGTACTTC
CDR3: CASSVAGRETQYF

V: TRBV28
size: NA
J: TRBJ2-3
D: NA
DNA: TGTGCCAGCAGTTTGGCCGGGGCGAGGGCAGATACGCAGTATTTT
CDR3: CASSLAGARADTQYF

V: TRBV15
size: NA
J: TRBJ2-7
D: NA
DNA: TGTGCCACCAGCTTTTCCAGGGGCGGTGGCGAGCAGTACTTC
CDR3: CATSFSRGGGEQYF

V: TRBV19
size: NA
J: TRBJ1-2
D: TRBD1
DNA: TGTGCCAGTAGCCTAGGTCACAGGGGAGACTATGGCTACACCTTC
CDR3: CASSLGHRGDYGYTF

V: TRBV29-1
size: NA
J: TRBJ2-7
D: TRBD2
DNA: TGCAGCGCCCTCGGTGCGGGAGCCGACGAGCAGTACTTC
CDR3: CSALGAGADEQYF

V: TRBV12-5
size: NA
J: TRBJ2-6
D: NA
DNA: TGTGCTAGTGGTTGTGAAGCTGCAGGACAAAGTCGGGCCAACGTCCTGACTTTC
CDR3: CASGCEAAGQSRANVLTF

V: TRBV18
size: medium-sized
J: TRBJ2-7
D: NA
DNA: TGTGCCAGCTCACCTCAGGGCGTACTTTACGAGCAGTACTTC
CDR3: CASSPQGVLYEQYF

V: TRBV6-5
size: medium-sized
J: TRBJ2-1
D: TRBD2
DNA: TGTGCCAGCAGGGTCACTAGCGGGCTTATTAATGAGCAGTTCTTC
CDR3: CASRVTSGLINEQFF

V: TRBV7-2
size: NA
J: TRBJ1-5
D: NA
DNA: TGTGCCAGCAGCTTAGAGGATCAGGGGTATCAGCCCCAGCATTTT
CDR3: CASSLEDQGYQPQHF

V: TRBV18
size: once
J: TRBJ2-2
D: NA
DNA: TGTGCCAGCTCACCAACGGGGCCCGCGAACACCGGGGAGCTGTTTTTT
CDR3: CASSPTGPANTGELFF

V: TRBV7-9
size: NA
J: TRBJ1-1
D: NA
DNA: TGTGCCAGCAGCACCCGACAGGTTGAAGCTTTCTTT
CDR3: CASSTRQVEAFF

V: TRBV15
size: NA
J: TRBJ2-5
D: TRBD2
DNA: TGTGCCACCAGCCACGGGGGGACTAGCGGGGGTCAAGAGACCCAGTACTTC
CDR3: CATSHGGTSGGQETQYF

V: TRBV7-8
size: few
J: TRBJ1-1
D: TRBD1
DNA: TGTGCCAGCAGCTTTCGGGACAGAGGGTCGAACACTGAAGCTTTCTTT
CDR3: CASSFRDRGSNTEAFF

V: TRBV29-1
size: NA
J: TRBJ2-3
D: TRBD2
DNA: TGCAGCGTTGGGACTAGCGGGACCTCAGATACGCAGTATTTT
CDR3: CSVGTSGTSDTQYF

V: TRBV7-8
size: NA
J: TRBJ2-3
D: NA
DNA: TGTGCCAGCAGCTCCTATTTGCCGGGTGGGGCAGATACGCAGTATTTT
CDR3: CASSSYLPGGADTQYF

V: TRBV7-3
size: few
J: TRBJ2-1
D: TRBD2
DNA: TGTGCCAGCAGCTCTTTAGCGGGGATTTCATACAATGAGCAGTTCTTC
CDR3: CASSSLAGISYNEQFF

V: TRBV27
size: NA
J: TRBJ1-1
D: TRBD1
DNA: TGTGCCAGCAGTCCAACTTGGACAGGGATTAACACTGAAGCTTTCTTT
CDR3: CASSPTWTGINTEAFF

V: TRBV5-6
size: NA
J: TRBJ1-1
D: TRBD1
DNA: TGTGCCAGCAGCCCTACAGGGGGGAACACTGAAGCTTTCTTT
CDR3: CASSPTGGNTEAFF

V: TRBV27
size: NA
J: TRBJ2-3
D: TRBD2
DNA: TGTACCGCGGGGGGGCAGTTTCACACAGATACGCAGTATTTT
CDR3: CTAGGQFHTDTQYF

V: TRBV4-1
size: NA
J: TRBJ2-7
D: NA
DNA: TGCGCCAGCAGCCAGAATAGCGGTCCTTCCTACGAGCAGTACTTC
CDR3: CASSQNSGPSYEQYF

V: TRBV14
size: few
J: TRBJ2-1
D: NA
DNA: TGTGCCAGCAGCCAACGTATCTCGACGAATGAGCAGTTCTTC
CDR3: CASSQRISTNEQFF